Listed below are T cell receptor beta chains from one sample, sequenced in a study of identical twins. One entry per CDR3 protein results from TCRdb running MiXCR on the 5' RACE reads. The sample records approximately 500,000 distinct CDR3 sequences, 12% to 15% being singletons. The data also belong to a second study, concerning yellow fever vaccine responses in identical twins.

Sequenced input: CD4+ T cells sorted from blood. The receptors here all came from a woman aged 18-29 years in good health. CDR3s include the opening cysteine and the closing phenylalanine or tryptophan. D genes are given only for firm matches. The size field is filled for only some rows; it gives once, few, many or a size class.

clone_size	v_call	j_call	d_call	cdr3_nt	cdr3_aa
few	TRBV6-1	TRBJ2-1	TRBD2	TGTGCCAGCCAGGGAGGGCTTCCCACTGATTACAATGAGCAGTTCTTC	CASQGGLPTDYNEQFF
few	TRBV7-6	TRBJ1-1	NA	TGTGCCAGCAGCACTCAGGAGAACACTGAAGCTTTCTTT	CASSTQENTEAFF
few	TRBV7-9	TRBJ2-7	NA	TGTGCCAGCAGACCATACGGCCGGACAGCAGAAATAGAGCAGTACTTC	CASRPYGRTAEIEQYF
NA	TRBV6-2/TRBV6-3	TRBJ2-7	TRBD2	TGTGCCAGCAGTTCCAATCGTAGGACTAGCGGGAAACAGCGTTCCTACGAGCAGTACTTC	CASSSNRRTSGKQRSYEQYF
NA	TRBV6-2/TRBV6-3	TRBJ2-5	NA	TGTGCCAGCAGCCCTGGCGGCAGGGCCCCACAAGAGACCCAGTACTTC	CASSPGGRAPQETQYF
NA	TRBV11-2	TRBJ2-1	NA	TGTGCCAGCAGCTTAGAAGCTGCATGGTCCGCGACAAACAATGAGCAGTTCTTC	CASSLEAAWSATNNEQFF
few	TRBV11-2	TRBJ2-7	NA	TGTGCCAGCAGCAATACAGGGAGGGGGACCTACGAGCAGTACTTC	CASSNTGRGTYEQYF
NA	TRBV11-3	TRBJ1-3	NA	TGTGCCAGCAGCCCAGACAGGAAAGACACCATATATTTT	CASSPDRKDTIYF
NA	TRBV5-1	TRBJ2-3	NA	TGCGCCAGCAGCTTGGGCGGGACGGATAGCACAGATACGCAGTATTTT	CASSLGGTDSTDTQYF
NA	TRBV12-3/TRBV12-4	TRBJ1-1	TRBD1	TGTGCCAGCAGACCAGACAGGGTGTACACTGAAGCTTTCTTT	CASRPDRVYTEAFF
NA	TRBV28	TRBJ1-2	NA	TGTGCCAGCAGCCGCCGTCGGAAACACGGCTACACCTTC	CASSRRRKHGYTF
many	TRBV7-8	TRBJ2-6	NA	TGTGCCAGCAGCTTAGGCACATCTGGGGCCAACGTCCTGACTTTC	CASSLGTSGANVLTF
NA	TRBV24-1	TRBJ2-3	NA	TGTGCCACCAGTGCTGGGGGGCTGATGGCAGATACGCAGTATTTT	CATSAGGLMADTQYF
NA	TRBV12-1	TRBJ2-5	NA	TGTGCCAGCAGCTTGGACCAGGGCATCGGGGAGACCCAGTACTTC	CASSLDQGIGETQYF
NA	TRBV20-1	TRBJ2-3	NA	TGCAGTGCCCCTTGGGGGACAGATACGCAGTATTTT	CSAPWGTDTQYF
NA	TRBV2	TRBJ2-3	TRBD1	TGTGCCAGCAGTGGACAGGGGTGGGGCACAGATACGCAGTATTTT	CASSGQGWGTDTQYF
NA	TRBV27	TRBJ2-2	NA	TGTGCCAGCAGATCTAGAAACACCGGGGAGCTGTTTTTT	CASRSRNTGELFF
NA	TRBV20-1	TRBJ2-3	TRBD2	TGCAGTGCCCAGGGACTAGCGGGATCAAAGACAGATACGCAGTATTTT	CSAQGLAGSKTDTQYF
many	TRBV5-6	TRBJ2-2	NA	TGTGCCAGCAGCTTAGGACCCACCGGGGAGCTGTTTTTT	CASSLGPTGELFF
NA	TRBV2	TRBJ2-1	TRBD2	TGTGCCAGCTGTTTACCGGTTAGCGGGGGGGCCCTCAATGAGCAGTTCTTC	CASCLPVSGGALNEQFF
few	TRBV11-2	TRBJ2-5	NA	TGTGCCAGCAGCCAACTACAACTTGGGGAGACCCAGTACTTC	CASSQLQLGETQYF
NA	TRBV4-1	TRBJ2-5	NA	TGCGCCAGCAGCCCCCAATCGAGGGTAGAGACCCAGTACTTC	CASSPQSRVETQYF
NA	TRBV20-1	TRBJ2-6	NA	TGCAGTGCTAGAGGGGGACAATTCTCTGGGGCCAACGTCCTGACTTTC	CSARGGQFSGANVLTF
once	TRBV12-3/TRBV12-4	TRBJ2-7	TRBD2	TGTGCCAGCAGTTTGCTAGCGGGAGTCGAGCAGTACTTC	CASSLLAGVEQYF
NA	TRBV5-1	TRBJ1-2	TRBD1	TGCGCCAGCAGCAAGAGGACAGGGGACTATGGCTACACCTTC	CASSKRTGDYGYTF
NA	TRBV4-2	TRBJ2-3	TRBD2	TGTGCCAGCAGCCAAGATGGGACTAGCGGGGCAGATACGCAGTATTTT	CASSQDGTSGADTQYF
NA	TRBV5-5	TRBJ1-4	TRBD1	TGTGCCAGCAGCCATAGACAGGGGCCAACTAATGAAAAACTGTTTTTT	CASSHRQGPTNEKLFF
NA	TRBV6-1	TRBJ2-1	NA	TGTGCCAGCAGTGAACTTTTGCGGTCCTCCTACAATGAGCAGTTCTTC	CASSELLRSSYNEQFF
few	TRBV5-1	TRBJ1-2	TRBD1	TGCGCCAGCAGCTTGGGGGGACAGGCCGCCATCTATGGCTACACCTTC	CASSLGGQAAIYGYTF
few	TRBV2	TRBJ1-2	NA	TGTGCCAGCAGTGCGGTCTTATATGGCTACACCTTC	CASSAVLYGYTF
few	TRBV28	TRBJ2-1	TRBD1	TGTGCCAGCAGAGCCCAAGGGGGCCTAGAGCAGTTCTTC	CASRAQGGLEQFF
few	TRBV4-2	TRBJ1-2	NA	TGTGCCAGCAGCCAAGATTTCGGGGGCTCCAACTATGGCTACACCTTC	CASSQDFGGSNYGYTF
NA	TRBV20-1	TRBJ2-1	NA	TGCAGTGCTAGTCTTGGGGGATCCTACAATGAGCAGTTCTTC	CSASLGGSYNEQFF
few	TRBV28	TRBJ2-1	NA	TGTGCCAGCAGTTTTTTAAAGGGTTCCTACAATGAGCAGTTCTTC	CASSFLKGSYNEQFF